One T cell receptor (beta chain) is described in this entry. Antigen: not known. Researchers amplified the TCR beta CDR3 regions from RNA transcripts. Primed by the HTBI set, a first-round RT-PCR was run on the TCR CDR3. TCRdb re-analysed the multiplex PCR reads in MiXCR, keeping a single row per CDR3 protein. Here the sample spans about 600,000 distinct CDR3 sequences, 14% being singletons. This sample was taken from a study of T cells in Graves' hyperthyroidism and ophthalmopathy. Findings and caveats of the study: Blood also held most thyroid clonotypes expanded beyond 0.001. Model-based prediction identified ophthalmopathy a median roughly 6.1 months prior to its onset.

The CDR3 runs 14 residues. Trimming left V 4 bases short and J 1 base short, with 11 bases between. The germline V gene has CDR1 LGHNA and CDR2 YSLEER. Patients affected by ophthalmopathy presented a Clinical Activity Score of at least 3, a NOSPECS grade of at least 4, and disease duration below 3 months. The TCR sequence derives from a woman under 30 with Graves' ophthalmopathy. The chain is built from TRBV4-3 and TRBJ2-7; D not resolved. Sequenced material: blood. CDR3 coding DNA: TGCGCCAGCAGCCTCCACACGAATTCCTACGAGCAGTACTTC. Protein: CASSLHTNSYEQYF.